This record covers a single T cell receptor beta chain. The antigen is not known. The CDR3 covers 18 residues. After removal of 6 bases from V and 0 bases from J, the junction contained 11 bases not matched to a gene. Germline V gene data show CDR1 as SGHTA and CDR2 as FQGNSA. The data belong to a study of T cell responses to AZD1222 COVID-19 vaccine. Study findings and constraints: Spike-specific TCRs gained breadth and depth after people received two AZD1222 doses. The donor cohort was predominantly white British with a female majority, and clonal diversity may have been underestimated. Spike was spanned by vaccine-associated CD4 TCRs, which were dominant at 160-218 and 743-854.

Clones were sequenced by immunoSEQ multiplex PCR, and TCRdb holds only the in-frame ones, with some missing. The sample holds around 31,000 clones; roughly 92% are singletons and the top ten take less than 55%. The receptor was isolated from an adult in good health. The chain recombines TRBV7-2 with TRBJ2-3; TRBD2 matches at 11 bases. The input for sequencing was peripheral blood, taken on day 0 of AZD1222 vaccination. CDR3 sequence: CASSPPASGGMSTDTQYF. CDR3 DNA: TGTGCCAGCAGTCCCCCGGCTAGCGGGGGGATGAGCACAGATACGCAGTATTTT.